One sample yielded the 9 T cell receptor beta chains listed below, sequenced in a study of PD-1 blockade in classical Hodgkin lymphoma. Every one of the patients relapsed after autologous stem cell transplantation (brentuximab vedotin exposure was variable). Thawed PBMCs were the source of CD4+ T cells, purified by magnetic negative selection. Libraries were prepared by immunoSEQ multiplex PCR; TCRdb keeps only in-frame clonotypes and omits some of them. The table has approximately 25,000 clones, 80% to 85% seen once. The sample consisted of CD4+ T cells from blood, taken at baseline. Receptors originate from a human donor with classical Hodgkin lymphoma.

DNA of the CDR3: TGTGCCAGCAGCTTAAAGAAAAACACTGAAGCTTTCTTT. It encodes CASSLKKNTEAFF. The chain couples TRBV7-9 to TRBJ1-1; D remains ambiguous. CDR3 length: 13 amino acids. Trimming removed 2 bases from V and 2 bases from J, with 6 bases in between. The germline V gene encodes CDR1 SEHNR and CDR2 FQNEAQ (reference sequence).

The V call is TRBV18, the J call TRBJ1-1; D not certain. CDR3 length: 14 amino acids. The germline V gene has CDR1 KGHSH and CDR2 LQKENI. The V end lost 3 bases, the J end lost 0 bases, and 8 bases lay between the germline ends. CDR3 in amino acids: CASSPTAMNTEAFF. The CDR3 DNA sequence: TGTGCCAGCTCACCTACGGCCATGAACACTGAAGCTTTCTTT.

Only one count was recorded for this clone. This sequence joins TRBV2 and TRBJ1-2; the D gene is possibly TRBD1 (6 bases). The CDR3 runs to 12 residues. Trimming shortened V by 7 bases and J by 8 bases, and 14 bases separated the two germline ends. The V gene's germline CDR1 is SNHLY and CDR2 FYNNEI. CDR3 region: CASTDSRPGYTF. CDR3 nucleotide sequence: TGTGCCAGCACGGACAGCCGACCGGGCTACACCTTC.

This clone turned up a few times. The rearrangement uses TRBV10-3 and TRBJ1-1, with unresolved D. Between the trimmed V and J ends, which lost 4 bases and 4 bases, there was a span of 7 bases. This CDR3 is 12 amino acids long. Germline V gene lookup returns CDR1 ENHRY and CDR2 SYGVKD. The chain's CDR3 is CAISGSATEAFF. CDR3 in DNA: TGTGCCATCAGTGGCAGTGCCACTGAAGCTTTCTTT.

The chain is built from TRBV19 and TRBJ1-1, with 8 positions matching TRBD1. The V and J ends lost 5 bases and 1 base, in that order; junction bases with no gene match: 6. The CDR3 has 15 amino acids. Looked up from germline, CDR1 is LNHDA and CDR2 is SQIVND (reference sequence). The CDR3 spells CASSFPDRANTEAFF. CDR3 nucleotide sequence: TGTGCCAGTAGTTTCCCGGACAGGGCGAACACTGAAGCTTTCTTT.

The chain couples TRBV7-2 to TRBJ2-3; D is ambiguous. Germline V gene sequence: CDR1 SGHTA, CDR2 FQGNSA. The CDR3 covers 15 residues. The V end lost 6 bases, the J end lost 9 bases, and 22 bases lay between the germline ends. In DNA form, the CDR3 reads TGTGCCAGCAGTCCTTCAACGGCCGTGAGAGAGACGCAGTATTTT. It encodes CASSPSTAVRETQYF.

This clone was counted a few times. At the DNA level, this CDR3 is encoded by other sequences in the same sample as well. The chain carries TRBV6-1 and TRBJ1-5, with unresolved D. Trimming removed 6 bases at V and 1 base at J, with 4 bases between. The CDR3 runs 12 residues. Germline values: CDR1 MNHNS, CDR2 SASEGT. CDR3 DNA: TGTGCCAGCAGGGACAGCAATCAGCCCCAGCATTTT. Its translation is CASRDSNQPQHF.

This chain uses TRBV2 with TRBJ1-2; the match to TRBD1 covers 10 bases. The CDR3 extends over 14 amino acids. J lost 6 bases, V lost 5 bases, and 6 bases had no gene match. Germline CDR1 is SNHLY and CDR2 is FYNNEI. The CDR3 DNA reads as TGTGCCAGCAGTTACGGACAGGGGGTTGATGGCTACACCTTC. Translating it yields CASSYGQGVDGYTF.

This clone was counted between two and nine times. The rearrangement uses TRBV10-1 and TRBJ1-2; D gene unclear. Germline V gene data show CDR1 as WNHNN and CDR2 as SYGVQD (reference sequence). CDR3 length equals 14 residues. Deletions cut 8 bases from V and 7 bases from J, with 20 bases between. The DNA of the CDR3 is TGCGCCAGCGGAAAGACGCAGCCCGCGGTTGGCTACACCTTC. This encodes CASGKTQPAVGYTF.